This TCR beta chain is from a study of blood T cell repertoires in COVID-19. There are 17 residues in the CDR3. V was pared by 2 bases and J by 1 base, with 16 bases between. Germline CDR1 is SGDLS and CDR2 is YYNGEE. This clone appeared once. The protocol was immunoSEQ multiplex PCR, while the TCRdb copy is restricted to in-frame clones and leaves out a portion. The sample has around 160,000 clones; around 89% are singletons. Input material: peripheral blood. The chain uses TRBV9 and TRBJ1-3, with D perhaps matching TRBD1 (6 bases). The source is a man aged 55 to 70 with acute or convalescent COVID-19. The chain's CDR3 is CASSVGRGAFSGNTIYF. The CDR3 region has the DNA TGTGCCAGCAGCGTGGGCCGGGGGGCTTTTTCTGGAAACACCATATATTTT.